This entry concerns a single TCR beta chain. Its antigen is not yet known. Per-base quality was not reported, and no clone a single base away is much larger than it. The reads were generated on an Illumina HiSeq 1500. The public reads were reanalyzed by TCRdb: fastp trimming at Q25, MiXCR alignment, in-frame beta chains only. A single entry per CDR3 protein holds the most common genes and DNA from its merged rows. Here the sample has 150,000 to 200,000 distinct CDR3 sequences; about 21% occur a single time. About 2.9% of the sample comes from the top ten. This record comes from a study of T cell repertoires in cytomegalovirus infection (dated by TCRdb to about 2019). A note on the overall study: Donor HLA type was relevant to the analysis, because carriage of CMV infection together with the matching HLA type was indicated by public TCR beta signatures. What the work shows at the level of the full study, not this receptor alone: Carriers of CMV infection plus the relevant HLA type were discriminated by the cumulative frequency of public TCR beta family members in the study cohort and in an independent roughly 380-donor cohort. The ex vivo response was dominated by HLA-C-restricted CMV-specific TCR beta clonotypes, and the single most frequent clonotype in two of eight donors was supplied by these HLA-C-restricted clonotypes.

This clonotype was sampled from a human donor in good health (CMV status not recorded). Some clones in this sample may be carry-over from other donors' samples. Sequenced input: PBMCs.

The CDR3 region: CASSSLQGNTEAFF. Here is the DNA: TGTGCCAGTAGTAGTCTTCAGGGGAACACTGAAGCTTTCTTT. The chain links TRBV19 with TRBJ1-1, with TRBD1 perhaps the D gene, on 5 matching bases. The trim is 4 bases for V and 1 base for J, with a gap of 10 bases between the germline ends. The CDR3 covers 14 residues, taking in both the cysteine and the phenylalanine. Just the 42-base CDR3 DNA is kept, in frame starting at base 1. The germline V gene (reference sequence) specifies LNHDA as CDR1 and SQIVND as CDR2.